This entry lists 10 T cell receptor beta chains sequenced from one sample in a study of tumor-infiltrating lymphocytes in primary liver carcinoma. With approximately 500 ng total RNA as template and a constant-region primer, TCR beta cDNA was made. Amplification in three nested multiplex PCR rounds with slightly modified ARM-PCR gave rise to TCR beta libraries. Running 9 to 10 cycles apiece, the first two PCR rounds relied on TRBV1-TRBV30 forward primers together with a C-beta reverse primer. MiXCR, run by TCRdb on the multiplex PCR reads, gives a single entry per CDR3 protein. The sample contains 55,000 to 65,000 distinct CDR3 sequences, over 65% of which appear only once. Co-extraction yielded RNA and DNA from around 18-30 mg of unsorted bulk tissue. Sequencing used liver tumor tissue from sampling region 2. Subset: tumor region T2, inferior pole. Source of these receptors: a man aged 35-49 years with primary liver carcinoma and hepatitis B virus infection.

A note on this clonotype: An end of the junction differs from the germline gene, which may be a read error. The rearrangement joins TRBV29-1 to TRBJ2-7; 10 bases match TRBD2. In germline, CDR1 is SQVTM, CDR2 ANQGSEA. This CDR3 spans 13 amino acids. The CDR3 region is CIVGASGSYDQYF. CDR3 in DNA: TGCATCGTAGGTGCTAGCGGGAGCTACGATCAGTACTTC.

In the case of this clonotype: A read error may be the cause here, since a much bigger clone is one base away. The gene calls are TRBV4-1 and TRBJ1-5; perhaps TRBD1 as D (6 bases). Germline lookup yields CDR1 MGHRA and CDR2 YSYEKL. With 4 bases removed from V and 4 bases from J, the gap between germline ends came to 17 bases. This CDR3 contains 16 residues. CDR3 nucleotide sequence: TGCGCCAGCAGCCCCGTTGAGGGGGTTGGTAATCAGCCCCAGCATTTT. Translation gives CASSPVEGVGNQPQHF.

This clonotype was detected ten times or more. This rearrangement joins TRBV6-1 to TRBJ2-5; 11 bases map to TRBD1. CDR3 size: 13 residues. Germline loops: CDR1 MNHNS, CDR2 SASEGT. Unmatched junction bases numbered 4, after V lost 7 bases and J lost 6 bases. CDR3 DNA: TGTGCCAGCAAAGGGACAGGGGGACAGACCCAGTACTTC. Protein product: CASKGTGGQTQYF.

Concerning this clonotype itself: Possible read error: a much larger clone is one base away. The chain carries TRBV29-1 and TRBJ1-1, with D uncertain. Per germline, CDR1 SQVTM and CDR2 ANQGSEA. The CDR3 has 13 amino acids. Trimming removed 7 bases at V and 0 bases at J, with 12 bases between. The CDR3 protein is CSAEYGLNTEAFF. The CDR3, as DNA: TGCAGCGCCGAGTACGGGCTGAACACTGAAGCTTTCTTT.

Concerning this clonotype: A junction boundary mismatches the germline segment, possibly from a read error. Written as DNA, the CDR3 is TGTACCAGCAGCTCACCCGGACAGGGGCCGGATGCGCAGTATTTT. Its protein product is CTSSSPGQGPDAQYF. The V gene is TRBV11-2, the J gene TRBJ2-3; TRBD1 aligns across 9 bases. CDR1 and CDR2 from the germline V gene are SGHAT and FQNNGV. CDR3 length: 15 residues.

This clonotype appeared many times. The CDR3 protein is CSVELVAGVTGELFF. CDR3 sequence (DNA): TGCAGCGTTGAGTTGGTAGCGGGAGTGACCGGGGAGCTGTTTTTT. The chain carries TRBV29-1 and TRBJ2-2; 9 nucleotides align to TRBD2. Trimming at V came to 3 bases and at J to 5 bases, leaving 7 bases not matched to a gene. Germline V gene lookup returns CDR1 SQVTM and CDR2 ANQGSEA. The CDR3 contains 15 residues.

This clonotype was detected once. CDR3 sequence: CASSQDKGSNYEQYF. CDR3 bases: TGTGCCAGCAGCCAAGATAAGGGGAGCAACTACGAGCAGTACTTC. The V and J genes are TRBV4-2 and TRBJ2-7; D possibly matches TRBD1 or TRBD2 (5 bases each). The germline V gene has CDR1 LGHNA and CDR2 YNFKEQ. CDR3 size: 15 residues. The germline V and J ends were trimmed by 0 bases and 3 bases, with 12 bases remaining between them.

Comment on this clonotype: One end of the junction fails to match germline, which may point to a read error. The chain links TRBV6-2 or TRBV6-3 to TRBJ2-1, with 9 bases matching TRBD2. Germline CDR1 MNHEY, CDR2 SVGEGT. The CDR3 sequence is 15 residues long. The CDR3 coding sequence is TGTACCAGCAGTAAATATAGCGGGAGCTACAATGAGCAGTTCTTC. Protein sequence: CTSSKYSGSYNEQFF.

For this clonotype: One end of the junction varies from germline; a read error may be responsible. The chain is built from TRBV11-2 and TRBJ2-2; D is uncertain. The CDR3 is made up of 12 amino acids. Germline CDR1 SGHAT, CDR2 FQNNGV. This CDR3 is CAISTNTGELFF. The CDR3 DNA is TGTGCCATCAGCACAAACACTGGGGAGCTGTTTTTT.

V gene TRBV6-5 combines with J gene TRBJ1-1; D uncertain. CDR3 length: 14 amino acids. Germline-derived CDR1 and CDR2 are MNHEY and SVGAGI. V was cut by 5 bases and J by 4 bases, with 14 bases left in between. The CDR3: CASSTPSFITEAFF. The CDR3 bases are TGTGCCAGCAGTACTCCAAGCTTTATCACTGAAGCTTTCTTT.